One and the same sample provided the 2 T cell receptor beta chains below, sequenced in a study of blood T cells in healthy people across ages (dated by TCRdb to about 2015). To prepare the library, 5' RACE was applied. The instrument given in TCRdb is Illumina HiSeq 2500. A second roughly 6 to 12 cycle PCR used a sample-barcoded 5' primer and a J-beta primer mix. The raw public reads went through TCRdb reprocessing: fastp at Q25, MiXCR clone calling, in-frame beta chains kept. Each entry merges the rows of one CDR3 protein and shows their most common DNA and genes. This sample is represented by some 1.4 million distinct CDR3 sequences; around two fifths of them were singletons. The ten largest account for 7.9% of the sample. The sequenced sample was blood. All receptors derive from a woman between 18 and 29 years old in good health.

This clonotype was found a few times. The CDR3 sequence is CASSPNEPEKLFF. CDR3 nucleotides: TGTGCCAGCAGCCCAAACGAGCCTGAAAAACTGTTTTTT. The genes are TRBV12-3 or TRBV12-4 and TRBJ1-4; D is uncertain. The V and J ends lost 6 bases and 7 bases respectively, with 12 bases between them. CDR3 length: 13 amino acids.

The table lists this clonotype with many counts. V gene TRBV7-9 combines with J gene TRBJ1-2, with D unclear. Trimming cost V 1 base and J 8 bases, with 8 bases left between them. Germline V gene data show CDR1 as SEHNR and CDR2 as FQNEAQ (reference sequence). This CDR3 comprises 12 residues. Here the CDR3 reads CASSLGVEGYTF. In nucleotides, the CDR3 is TGTGCCAGCAGCTTAGGGGTGGAAGGCTACACCTTC. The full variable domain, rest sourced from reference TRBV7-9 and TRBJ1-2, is DTGVSQNPRHKITKRGQNVTFRCDPISEHNRLYWYRQTLGQGPEFLTYFQNEAQLEKSRLLSDRFSAERPKGSFSTLEIQRTEQGDSAMYLCASSLGVEGYTFGSGTRLTVV.